What follows describes a single TCR beta chain. Its antigen is still unknown. The sample belongs to a study of regulatory T cells in long-lasting Graves disease. As for the study in general: Graves' patients, newly diagnosed, had taken antithyroid drugs under 3 months. Study-wide results and caveats: TRBV28, TRBJ1-2 and TRBJ2-5 were favored in persistent disease.

Specified time point: newly diagnosed GD, antithyroid drugs for less than 3 months. Generation of the TCR library employed RNA extracted from PBMCs. In building TCR beta libraries, iRepertoire HTBI primers were used together with Arm-PCR of CDR3 regions. A single record per CDR3 protein comes from TCRdb applying MiXCR to the multiplex PCR reads. Among some 400,000 distinct CDR3 sequences listed, under 15% were seen once. Germline V lookup: CDR1 MNHNS, CDR2 SASEGT. The V gene lost 10 bases and the J gene lost 2 bases, with 9 bases spanning the gap. The CDR3 contains 13 residues. In addition, the sample was reused for a study of T cells in Graves' hyperthyroidism and ophthalmopathy. That study adds: Using the HTBI primer set, a first-round RT-PCR was run on the TCR CDR3.

The chain carries TRBV6-1 and TRBJ2-6; D not resolved. The starting material was peripheral blood mononuclear cells (PBMCs), obtained at new diagnosis, from a patient treated with antithyroid drugs. This TCR was recovered from a woman aged 25 to 39 with Graves disease. The CDR3 loop reads CATRSPGANVLTF. The DNA of the CDR3 is TGTGCCACCCGTTCGCCTGGGGCCAACGTCCTGACTTTC.